This passage covers 13 T cell receptor beta chains from one sample sequenced in a study of cytomegalovirus exposure and HLA in healthy donors. Primers included in the PCR were 60 Vbeta and 13 Jbeta primers. Clones were read by immunoSEQ multiplex PCR, and TCRdb kept only the in-frame ones, dropping some. Of roughly 180,000 clones listed, 84% were seen once; the top ten hold 4.8%. The source material was PBMCs. The receptors originated from a man in his late teens or twenties in good health and CMV-seronegative.

The chain is built from TRBV4-2 and TRBJ2-7; 12 bases agree with TRBD2. The germline gives CDR1 LGHNA, CDR2 YNFKEQ. This CDR3 is built from 15 residues. The J segment lost 3 bases and the V segment lost 5 bases, leaving 5 bases of the junction unmatched. CDR3 sequence (DNA): TGTGCCAGCAGCGCCCCGGGACTAGCGGGCTACGAGCAGTACTTC. Protein: CASSAPGLAGYEQYF.

The V and J genes are TRBV9 and TRBJ2-5, with D possibly matching TRBD1 (6 bases). V lost 0 bases, J lost 4 bases, and 10 bases lay in between. Germline CDR1 and CDR2: SGDLS and YYNGEE. CDR3 length: 14 residues. The CDR3 here is CASSVDVQGETQYF. The CDR3 DNA follows: TGTGCCAGCAGCGTAGACGTACAGGGAGAGACCCAGTACTTC. Supplemented by reference TRBV9 and TRBJ2-5, the full variable domain reads DSGVTQTPKHLITATGQRVTLRCSPRSGDLSVYWYQQSLDQGLQFLIQYYNGEERAKGNILERFSAQQFPDLHSELNLSSLELGDSALYFCASSVDVQGETQYFGPGTRLLVL.

The chain couples TRBV4-2 to TRBJ2-5; unclear D gene. This CDR3 has 15 residues. CDR1 and CDR2 (germline): LGHNA, YNFKEQ. Trimming shortened V by 3 bases and J by 3 bases, and 14 bases separated the two germline ends. The CDR3 DNA reads as TGTGCCAGCAGCCAGAACCAAGCGTCTGAAGAGACCCAGTACTTC. Amino acids: CASSQNQASEETQYF.

The chain has TRBV5-4 and TRBJ2-3, with 7 nucleotides matching TRBD1. CDR1 and CDR2 from the germline V gene are SGHNT and YYREEE (reference sequence). V trimming: 0 bases; J trimming: 5 bases; junction bases outside the gene matches: 0. The CDR3 has 13 amino acids. The CDR3 coding sequence is TGTGCCAGCAGCTTGGACAGGGGAGATACGCAGTATTTT. It codes for CASSLDRGDTQYF.

This clone came up once. The chain employs TRBV2 and TRBJ2-5, with D perhaps matching TRBD1 (6 bases). V was pared by 4 bases and J by 3 bases, with 12 bases between. This CDR3 spans 14 amino acids. CDR1 and CDR2 from the germline V gene are SNHLY and FYNNEI. The CDR3 region is CASSGTVKKETQYF. The CDR3 nucleotides read TGTGCCAGCAGTGGGACAGTAAAAAAAGAGACCCAGTACTTC. The variable domain in full, with the rest retrieved from reference TRBV2 and TRBJ2-5, is EPEVTQTPSHQVTQMGQEVILRCVPISNHLYFYWYRQILGQKVEFLVSFYNNEISEKSEIFDDQFSVERPDGSNFTLKIRSTKLEDSAMYFCASSGTVKKETQYFGPGTRLLVL.

The V call is TRBV29-1, the J call TRBJ2-3; TRBD2 is a possible D gene (6 bases). Germline CDR1 and CDR2: SQVTM and ANQGSEA. V was pared by 4 bases and J by 0 bases, with 11 bases between. This CDR3 has 14 amino acids. CDR3 sequence: CSVGGGVSTDTQYF. The CDR3 DNA follows: TGCAGCGTTGGCGGCGGGGTAAGCACAGATACGCAGTATTTT.

The V gene is TRBV27, the J gene TRBJ2-5, with 7 bases lining up with TRBD2. In germline, CDR1 is MNHEY, CDR2 SMNVEV (reference sequence). CDR3 length: 16 amino acids. V lost 2 bases and J lost 2; bases outside the gene matches: 8. CDR3 loop: CASSLNWRGNQETQYF. The DNA of the CDR3 is TGTGCCAGCAGTTTAAATTGGCGGGGGAATCAAGAGACCCAGTACTTC.

A note on this clone: The same CDR3 is also encoded by other DNA sequences in this sample. The V call is TRBV7-9, the J call TRBJ2-1; perhaps TRBD2 as D (6 bases). Trimming cost V 2 bases and J 6 bases, with 8 bases left between them. The CDR3 spans 13 residues. The V gene's germline CDR1 is SEHNR and CDR2 FQNEAQ (reference sequence). This chain's CDR3 is CASSLTGVNEQFF. CDR3 bases: TGTGCCAGCAGCTTAACGGGAGTCAATGAGCAGTTCTTC.

This chain joins TRBV2 and TRBJ2-7, with 11 bases identical to TRBD1. Per the germline V gene, CDR1 is SNHLY and CDR2 is FYNNEI. The CDR3 spans 16 residues. Germline trimming cut 7 bases from V and 2 bases from J; bases unmatched to any gene: 10. The CDR3 sequence is CASTGTGTGGPYEQYF. Written as DNA, the CDR3 is TGTGCCAGCACTGGAACCGGGACAGGGGGTCCCTACGAGCAGTACTTC.

The CDR3, as DNA: TGCGCCAGCAGCCAAGATATATCGAACACCGGGGAGCTGTTTTTT. Its protein product is CASSQDISNTGELFF. This chain connects TRBV4-1 to TRBJ2-2; no firm D call. Germline CDR1 is MGHRA and CDR2 is YSYEKL. This CDR3 has 15 residues. V lost 0 bases to trimming and J lost 0 bases, with 5 bases between them.

A single count supports this clone. The rearrangement joins TRBV18 to TRBJ2-5; maybe TRBD2 (6 bases). Looked up from germline, CDR1 is KGHSH and CDR2 is LQKENI. The V end lost 0 bases, the J end lost 2 bases, and 10 bases lay between the germline ends. The length of the CDR3 is 15 residues. In DNA, the CDR3 is TGTGCCAGCTCACCACCGGGGGGAACTCAAGAGACCCAGTACTTC. Residues: CASSPPGGTQETQYF.

The gene calls are TRBV27 and TRBJ2-1, with no clear D. The CDR3 extends over 13 amino acids. Germline V gene lookup returns CDR1 MNHEY and CDR2 SMNVEV (reference sequence). V was pared by 3 bases and J by 7 bases, with 10 bases between. The CDR3 DNA is TGTGCCAGCAGTTTCTGGAGCGAGAATGAGCAGTTCTTC. Amino acid sequence: CASSFWSENEQFF.

The chain is built from TRBV6-4 and TRBJ2-7; TRBD2 matches at 9 bases. CDR3 length: 14 residues. The germline CDR1 and CDR2 sequences are MRHNA and SNTAGT. The V and J ends lost 5 bases and 7 bases, in that order; junction bases with no gene match: 9. The CDR3 DNA sequence: TGTGCCAGCAGTCCGACTAGCGGATCTATTGAGCAGTACTTC. Protein product: CASSPTSGSIEQYF.